This T cell receptor (beta chain) was captured in a study of T cell repertoires in cytomegalovirus infection. General study points: It was HLA-C-restricted CMV-specific TCR beta clonotypes that dominated the response ex vivo.

TCRdb reprocessed the reads with MiXCR, giving one entry per CDR3 protein. The sample holds about 460,000 distinct CDR3 sequences, 10% to 12% seen once. This clonotype was counted only a few times. Antigen specificity is unknown. This receptor was identified in a human donor in good health (CMV status not recorded). Some clones in this sample may be carry-over from other donors' samples. What was sequenced was PBMCs.

The CDR3, as DNA: TGCAGTGCCTGCAGGACAGAGGCGCAAGAGACCCAGTACTTC. Its protein is CSACRTEAQETQYF. V usage is TRBV20-1 and J usage is TRBJ2-5, with D maybe TRBD1 (6 bases). The CDR3 consists of 14 residues. The germline CDR1 and CDR2 sequences are DFQATT and SNEGSKA (reference sequence). With 6 bases removed from V and 2 bases from J, the gap between germline ends came to 16 bases.